These T cell receptor beta chains were read from a single sample in a study of memory CD4+ T cells and cytomegalovirus serostatus. Assay used: immunoSEQ multiplex PCR; TCRdb lists only in-frame clones, some missing. In the table there are roughly 53,000 clones, roughly 79% of which are singletons. The sequencing input was memory CD4+ T cells from blood. Receptor source: an adult in good health and CMV-seronegative. CDR3s include the opening cysteine and the closing phenylalanine or tryptophan. The D gene is left open where the match is weak. Only part of the rows carry a size: once, few, many, or a class if the clone is expanded.

CDR3: CASSRRTGLNTEAFF; DNA: TGTGCCAGCAGCCGCCGGACAGGACTGAACACTGAAGCTTTCTTT; V: TRBV28; J: TRBJ1-1; size: -; D: TRBD1
CDR3: CASSYLGRNQPQHF; DNA: TGTGCCAGCAGTTACTTGGGTCGCAATCAGCCCCAGCATTTT; V: TRBV6-6; J: TRBJ1-5; size: few; D: -
CDR3: CASSWKLGSYNEQFF; DNA: TGTGCCAGCAGTTGGAAGCTGGGCTCCTACAATGAGCAGTTCTTC; V: TRBV6-5; J: TRBJ2-1; size: -; D: -
CDR3: CASSIRQWNKNIQYF; DNA: TGTGCCAGCAGTATCCGACAGTGGAATAAAAACATTCAGTACTTC; V: TRBV27; J: TRBJ2-4; size: -; D: -
CDR3: CASSPDRGLGYTF; DNA: TGTGCCAGCTCACCTGACAGGGGACTTGGCTACACCTTC; V: TRBV18; J: TRBJ1-2; size: few; D: TRBD1
CDR3: CASSEGLYRVTGNTIYF; DNA: TGTGCCAGCAGCGAGGGCCTATACAGGGTGACGGGAAACACCATATATTTT; V: TRBV9; J: TRBJ1-3; size: -; D: -
CDR3: CASSLVPGLAVSTDTQYF; DNA: TGTGCCAGCAGCTTAGTTCCCGGACTAGCGGTTAGCACAGATACGCAGTATTTT; V: TRBV7-2; J: TRBJ2-3; size: few; D: TRBD2
CDR3: CASSSWGATNTGELFF; DNA: TGTGCCAGCAGTTCATGGGGGGCGACGAACACCGGGGAGCTGTTTTTT; V: TRBV6-5; J: TRBJ2-2; size: few; D: -
CDR3: CASSLGQGLQYGYTF; DNA: TGTGCCAGCAGCTTGGGACAGGGTCTACAATATGGCTACACCTTC; V: TRBV7-9; J: TRBJ1-2; size: -; D: TRBD1
CDR3: CATSREGTRSEQYF; DNA: TGTGCCACCAGCAGAGAGGGGACTAGATCCGAGCAGTACTTC; V: TRBV15; J: TRBJ2-7; size: -; D: TRBD2
CDR3: CASNRQGSNTGELFF; DNA: TGTGCCAGTAACCGACAGGGCTCGAACACCGGGGAGCTGTTTTTT; V: TRBV19; J: TRBJ2-2; size: -; D: TRBD1
CDR3: CASSVAGASSYGYTF; DNA: TGCGCCAGCAGTGTTGCCGGGGCCTCTTCCTATGGCTACACCTTC; V: TRBV6-1; J: TRBJ1-2; size: -; D: -
CDR3: CASSLTGNTEAFF; DNA: TGTGCCAGCAGCTTAACAGGGAACACTGAAGCTTTCTTT; V: TRBV7-6; J: TRBJ1-1; size: -; D: -
CDR3: CASSPRQGATTQYF; DNA: TGTGCCAGCAGCCCCCGGCAGGGGGCTACTACGCAGTATTTT; V: TRBV11-3; J: TRBJ2-3; size: -; D: TRBD1
CDR3: CASSLGRGPVESGNTIYF; DNA: TGTGCCAGCAGCTTAGGAAGGGGGCCAGTCGAGTCTGGAAACACCATATATTTT; V: TRBV7-2; J: TRBJ1-3; size: few; D: TRBD1
CDR3: CASSQDTHFAEAFF; DNA: TGCGCCAGCAGCCAAGATACCCACTTCGCTGAAGCTTTCTTT; V: TRBV4-3; J: TRBJ1-1; size: -; D: -
CDR3: CAWSSGQVGYTF; DNA: TGTGCCTGGAGTTCGGGACAGGTTGGCTACACCTTC; V: TRBV30; J: TRBJ1-2; size: once; D: TRBD1
CDR3: CASSFQGKDEQYF; DNA: TGTGCCAGCAGCTTTCAGGGTAAAGACGAGCAGTACTTC; V: TRBV7-9; J: TRBJ2-7; size: -; D: -
CDR3: CASSLLTEQYF; DNA: TGTGCCAGCAGCTTGTTGACCGAGCAGTACTTC; V: TRBV5-6; J: TRBJ2-7; size: once; D: -
CDR3: CASTDRNEQFF; DNA: TGTGCCAGCACCGACAGAAACGAGCAGTTCTTC; V: TRBV28; J: TRBJ2-1; size: -; D: -
CDR3: CASSAQGGRTEAFF; DNA: TGTGCCAGCAGCGCCCAGGGGGGGCGAACTGAAGCTTTCTTT; V: TRBV5-6; J: TRBJ1-1; size: -; D: TRBD1
CDR3: CASSVPGPNTEAFF; DNA: TGTGCCAGCAGCGTACCCGGGCCGAACACTGAAGCTTTCTTT; V: TRBV9; J: TRBJ1-1; size: few; D: -
CDR3: CASSLLGVGLMNTEAFF; DNA: TGTGCCAGCAGTTTATTGGGGGTCGGCCTCATGAACACTGAAGCTTTCTTT; V: TRBV27; J: TRBJ1-1; size: few; D: -
CDR3: CASSFGQNTGELFF; DNA: TGTGCTAGCAGCTTCGGACAGAACACCGGGGAGCTGTTTTTT; V: TRBV7-7; J: TRBJ2-2; size: -; D: -
CDR3: CASSLVGRLTDTQYF; DNA: TGTGCCAGCAGCTTGGTCGGACGGCTTACAGATACGCAGTATTTT; V: TRBV5-4; J: TRBJ2-3; size: once; D: -
CDR3: CASNLLGASTDTQYF; DNA: TGTGCCAGCAACCTACTAGGAGCTAGCACAGATACGCAGTATTTT; V: TRBV7-9; J: TRBJ2-3; size: -; D: -
CDR3: CANKWVRTGGYEQYF; DNA: TGCGCCAACAAGTGGGTGAGGACAGGGGGCTACGAGCAGTACTTC; V: TRBV10-1; J: TRBJ2-7; size: -; D: TRBD1
CDR3: CASSLSLAGETGSYEQYF; DNA: TGTGCCAGCAGCCTTTCTCTAGCGGGGGAGACTGGCTCCTACGAGCAGTACTTC; V: TRBV11-2; J: TRBJ2-7; size: -; D: TRBD2
CDR3: CSASSAYGYTF; DNA: TGCAGTGCTTCATCAGCCTATGGCTACACCTTC; V: TRBV20-1; J: TRBJ1-2; size: once; D: -